A single sample is the source of the 8 T cell receptor beta chains below, sequenced in a study of identical twins. MiXCR, run by TCRdb on the 5' RACE reads, gives a single entry per CDR3 protein. The sample has 400,000 to 550,000 distinct CDR3 sequences; roughly a fifth are singletons. The same data also went into a second study, on T cells expressing NK-cell markers.

The sample comprised CD4+ T cells sorted from blood. The source is a woman in her late teens or twenties in good health.

The gene calls are TRBV20-1 and TRBJ1-1; a possible D gene is TRBD1 (6 bases). With 7 bases removed from V and 0 bases from J, the gap between germline ends came to 6 bases. The CDR3 contains 11 residues. Germline-derived CDR1 and CDR2 are DFQATT and SNEGSKA (reference sequence). The CDR3 loop reads CSEGVNTEAFF. In DNA, the CDR3 is TGCAGTGAGGGGGTGAACACTGAAGCTTTCTTT.

This clonotype turned up a few times. This rearrangement joins TRBV6-2 or TRBV6-3 to TRBJ2-1; weak D call: TRBD2 (5 bases). V gave up 10 bases and J gave up 6 bases, with 7 bases separating them. CDR3 size: 10 residues. CDR1 MNHEY and CDR2 SVGEGT come from the germline V gene. CDR3 amino acids: CATAGNEQFF. Here the CDR3 DNA reads TGTGCCACTGCGGGCAATGAGCAGTTCTTC.

This clonotype was observed a few times. The V gene is TRBV6-1, the J gene TRBJ1-6; the match to TRBD1 covers 9 bases. This CDR3 region has 15 residues. J gave up 9 bases and V 6 bases, and 9 bases lay outside the gene matches. In germline, CDR1 is MNHNS, CDR2 SASEGT. CDR3 sequence (DNA): TGTGCCAGCAGGAGCACCGGGACAGGGACTTCACCCCTCCACTTT. It encodes CASRSTGTGTSPLHF.

The CDR3 bases are TGCAGCGTTCGGGGATACGGCACAGATACGCAGTATTTT. Protein sequence: CSVRGYGTDTQYF. The chain has TRBV29-1 and TRBJ2-3, with a possible D match to TRBD2 (5 bases). Between the trimmed V and J ends, which lost 5 bases and 1 base, there was a span of 10 bases. The CDR3 contains 13 residues. The V gene's germline CDR1 is SQVTM and CDR2 ANQGSEA.

Here the CDR3 DNA reads TGCAGTGCTAGCCTTCGTACAGGGCTGGCCCACTATGGCTACACCTTC. This sequence encodes CSASLRTGLAHYGYTF. This sequence joins TRBV20-1 and TRBJ1-2; tentative D call: TRBD1 (6 bases). The V end lost 3 bases, the J end lost 3 bases, and 20 bases lay between the germline ends. The CDR3 totals 16 residues. Germline V lookup: CDR1 DFQATT, CDR2 SNEGSKA (reference sequence).

The chain couples TRBV6-2 or TRBV6-3 to TRBJ2-6; 11 nucleotides line up with TRBD2. This CDR3 is 17 amino acids long. Germline lookup yields CDR1 MNHEY and CDR2 SVGEGT. Trimming cost V 4 bases and J 0 bases; bases outside gene matches: 2. The CDR3 nucleotides are TGTGCCAGCAGTTCACTAGCGGGGGCCTCTGGGGCCAACGTCCTGACTTTC. Its translation is CASSSLAGASGANVLTF.

This clonotype occurred a few times. This chain links TRBV6-1 with TRBJ1-1; D is unclear. The CDR3 runs 14 residues. Between the trimmed V and J ends, which lost 2 bases and 12 bases, there was a span of 19 bases. Germline V gene lookup returns CDR1 MNHNS and CDR2 SASEGT. Written as DNA, the CDR3 is TGTGCCAGCAGTGAAAGTAGGGCCTACCGGGAAACTTTCTTT. This translates into CASSESRAYRETFF.

This clonotype has more than one count but fewer than ten. The chain combines TRBV5-1 with TRBJ2-3; 7 bases are a match to TRBD2. Germline loops: CDR1 SGHRS, CDR2 YFSETQ. The V and J ends lost 2 bases and 0 bases, in that order; junction bases with no gene match: 3. The CDR3 length is 15 residues. The CDR3 DNA sequence: TGCGCCAGCAGCTTCGCGGGAGTAAGCACAGATACGCAGTATTTT. The encoded protein is CASSFAGVSTDTQYF. Supplemented by reference TRBV5-1 and TRBJ2-3, the full variable domain reads KAGVTQTPRYLIKTRGQQVTLSCSPISGHRSVSWYQQTPGQGLQFLFEYFSETQRNKGNFPGRFSGRQFSNSRSEMNVSTLELGDSALYLCASSFAGVSTDTQYFGPGTRLTVL.